This TCR beta chain was identified during a study of cytomegalovirus exposure and HLA in healthy donors (dated by TCRdb to about 2017). Looking at the study overall: An earlier analysis of approximately 640 of the donors reported roughly 300 Gb of sequence data and 117 million unique TCR beta sequences from about 200 million T cells. To study patterns of TCR occurrence, a later analysis re-analyzed previously published TCR beta repertoires from hundreds of donors and added high-resolution HLA genotyping. Alongside the repertoire data, information on donor age, sex, ethnicity and CMV serostatus was compiled. A separate validation cohort of roughly 110 different subjects was used in addition to the roughly 620-subject first cohort. Every repertoire in the discovery cohort had been generated on one and the same sequencing platform. Roughly 300 gigabases of sequencing data and 78 million or so unique TCR sequences were included in an early release covering roughly 600 HLA-typed donors. Typing coverage differed by locus: A, B, C, DRB1 and DQB1 were typed in roughly 620-630 donors, DQA1 in around 500, DPA1 in around 610, and DPB1 in 400 to 480. The genetic ancestry cluster associated with self-reported Caucasian donors included 81% of the 300 to 450 genotyped donors. Rather than using new phenotypic data, the later analysis identified candidate immune exposures from TCR beta sequences and from how often those sequences occurred across donors. To decide whether each TCR beta V gene segment behaved as functional or pseudogenic, an earlier analysis of fewer than 750 of the donors relied on high-throughput TCR beta sequencing. Genome-wide SNP genotypes for about 60% of the roughly 700 donors were used in a later genetic analysis, which treated that subset as a discovery cohort. Both class I and class II loci were covered by HLA typing, at four-digit resolution. To predict cytomegalovirus infection status, the study brought together high-throughput TCR immunosequencing, statistical association of individual TCRs with disease status, and machine learning. The study aimed to test whether signatures of past pathogen exposure could be identified by cataloging public T cell receptors. The study profiled the T cell repertoires of hundreds of subjects by immunosequencing and related them to cytomegalovirus serostatus. Among around 400 genotyped donors of the cohort, an average of roughly 230,000 unique TCR beta nucleotide sequences was sequenced per donor, of which 15% to 20% were non-productive. Roughly five DR-DQ haplotypes were handled as single units for association and clustering, since linkage in the cohort was strong.

For this clone: There is no known antigen for this receptor.

The paper's findings and limits, for the study overall: In an earlier analysis of under 600 of the donors, most TCR beta V segments were observed in productive rearrangements about 90% or about 30% of the time, broadly matching IMGT annotations. An association between a missense DCLRE1C variant and V-gene and J-gene trimming of TCR beta chains was found in a later genetic analysis and replicated in an independent cohort. A further reported finding was that TCR beta sequences accurately predicted the HLA-A and HLA-B alleles for most subjects in the first cohort. The study listed 164 TCR beta chains as associated with cytomegalovirus. While some public TCRs were present in many individuals, most TCR sequences turned up only very rarely across donors. In vitro tests confirmed that a few of the cytomegalovirus-associated TCR beta chains recognize cytomegalovirus antigens. The presence/absence analyses assumed that sequencing depth was roughly uniform across donors, and that assumption may not be true. Most CMV-associated TCR beta chains appeared to be HLA-restricted in a later analysis, and the HLA associations seemed to be driven largely by CMV exposure. The only immune exposure information available for the cohort was CMV serostatus. Correlated functional status among segregating V segments might reflect linkage disequilibrium, but an unknown experimental factor could not be ruled out. HLA typing was unavailable for some donors at each locus, so association tests used only the typed subset. In a later analysis, several top co-occurrence clusters were reported to appear linked to parvovirus B19, influenza, CMV and Epstein-Barr virus. In a later analysis, HLA-associated TCR beta chains were found to be more clonally expanded and to have lower generation probabilities than equally common non-associated chains. Seventeen rarely observed V segments, including chromosome 9 orphons, were excluded from the earlier analysis of several hundred of the donors because counts were too low. According to a later analysis, TCR association rates differed among HLA loci, with DRB1 alleles showing the most associated TCRs and HLA-C alleles showing the fewest. The cohort was sequenced for TCR beta chains only, and without alpha or paired-chain data the features that could be detected were limited. According to a later genetic analysis, donors in an Asian-associated ancestry cluster had fewer N-insertions in productive TCRs than the approximately 650-donor mean. A cluster of highly shared sequence variants was judged likely to represent a technical artifact of the sequencing pipeline. In both the original and validation cohorts, the classifier was reported to diagnose cytomegalovirus status with high specificity and sensitivity. When HLA alleles, especially DR and DQ, strongly co-occurred, TCR associations were difficult to assign to individual alleles. It was suggested by the authors that the approach could potentially be generalized to other disease states and immunological phenotypes. In a later analysis, around 17,000 TCR beta sequences were associated with specific HLA alleles at a false discovery rate of 0.05. Some IMGT-functional V segments, including TRBV6-2 and TRBV6-3, could not be distinguished by the 87-base-pair reads and were therefore excluded.

The CDR3 goes from the cysteine to the phenylalanine over 15 residues. CDR3 DNA only is kept here, 45 bases in frame from base 1. The cohort consisted of some 730 healthy bone marrow donors. Cohort members were all nominally healthy when sampled, although unrecorded immune exposures were likely present. The donor tested CMV seropositive, placing the donor among the roughly 300 seropositive members of the cohort. Each donor provided a peripheral blood sample, and peripheral blood mononuclear cells were used for TCR beta sequencing. Genomic DNA was extracted from the blood cell samples with the Qiagen DNeasy Blood Extraction Kit. Library preparation was by the immunoSEQ multiplex PCR assay. For the multiplex PCR, a mixture combining 60 forward primers for TCR Vbeta segments and 13 reverse primers for TCR Jbeta segments was used. Amplification of the CDR3 region of rearranged TCR beta genes was performed with a multiplex PCR assay on genomic DNA. The amplified TCR beta libraries were sequenced on the Illumina HiSeq System as 87-base-pair reads. As for the authors' bioinformatics: A later analysis counted around 72 million unique TCR beta chains across the 600 to 850 repertoires, and some 12 million of these chains were shared by at least two donors. To remove PCR and sequencing errors, raw reads were error-corrected and collapsed into unique sequences using a nearest-neighbor algorithm that merged closely related sequences. V, D and J gene segments were assigned by aligning CDR3 sequences to IMGT reference sequences. Each retained sequence needed at least a six-nucleotide match to both a V gene segment and a J gene segment. Rearrangements were classified as productive when the CDR3 lacked stop codons and remained in frame with V and J, and all other rearrangements were classified as non-productive. CDR3 was defined by IMGT convention, running from the second conserved V-encoded cysteine to the conserved J-encoded phenylalanine. In an earlier analysis of around 640 of the donors, sequences lacking an unambiguous match to a single V gene segment were excluded. In an earlier analysis of a few hundred of the donors, V segments were called functional above 56.7% productive rearrangements and were called segregating when the between-donor standard deviation exceeded 5%. A statistical classification framework was built to diagnose cytomegalovirus status from the catalog of TCR beta chain sequences. A later analysis assigned V and J genes by comparing TCR nucleotide sequences with IMGT/GENE-DB human TR gene sequences. Using the TCRdist pipeline, a later analysis assigned CDR3 sequences along with most-parsimonious VDJ recombination scenarios. A later analysis defined each TCR beta chain by its CDR3 amino acid sequence plus V-gene family, and excluded reads lacking a unique V-gene family. A later analysis removed 500 to 650 highly shared, low-generation-probability nucleotide sequences to deal with suspected cross-contamination and a sequencing artifact. In a later analysis, a clonal expansion index was calculated for each public chain from normalized within-repertoire ranks of inferred template counts. A later analysis computed generation probabilities with a VDJ recombination model fitted to out-of-frame rearrangements, and checked the results against IGoR. A later analysis scored TCR-TCR, TCR-HLA and TCR-CMV co-occurrence with hypergeometric tests, applying a repertoire-size bias correction to TCR pairs. A later analysis estimated false discovery rates by permuting HLA or CMV assignments 20 times. In a later analysis, co-occurring TCRs were grouped with DBSCAN, and TCRdist sequence similarity was added when clustering was performed within HLA-allele-positive subsets. Repertoires with fewer than 30,000 or more than 120,000 public chains were left out of co-occurrence clustering, as were about five repertoires with anomalous nucleotide sharing. TCRdb limited this immuneACCESS table to in-frame rearrangements with V and J called. A share of clones is missing; checked studies link under half to unresolved V genes, and the rest is unexplained. V and J calls plus clone size are reproduced from that table; the DNA served to infer D and trimming. This sample's table carries 220,000 or so clones. About 1% of the sample belongs to the ten largest clones.

This sequence uses TRBV12-2 and TRBJ2-3; the table assigns TRBD2, which was not confirmed against the DNA. TRBV12-2 is given as a pseudogene. The material sequenced was PBMCs. The sequence was collected from a girl aged 2-10 years in good health and CMV-seropositive. The DNA sequence is TGTGCAAGTCGCCGCGGACTAGCGGGCCCAGATACGCAGTATTTT. It translates to CASRRGLAGPDTQYF.